This T cell receptor (beta chain) was sequenced in a study of blood T cell repertoires in COVID-19. Sequencing was performed with immunoSEQ multiplex PCR; in TCRdb, only in-frame clones are kept and a portion is missing. Of about 170,000 clones detected, just under 85% appear once; the ten largest clones hold less than 3%. Germline CDR1 SGHTA, CDR2 FQGNSA. The CDR3 runs to 16 residues. V gave up 2 bases and J gave up 5 bases; unmatched junction bases: 5. This chain uses TRBV7-2 with TRBJ2-2; 10 bases fit TRBD2. The source of this sequence is a woman of 80 years or more with COVID-19, enrolled during active disease. Sequenced: peripheral blood. This CDR3 is CASSLMGGLATGELFF. CDR3 bases: TGTGCCAGCAGCTTAATGGGGGGACTAGCGACCGGGGAGCTGTTTTTT.